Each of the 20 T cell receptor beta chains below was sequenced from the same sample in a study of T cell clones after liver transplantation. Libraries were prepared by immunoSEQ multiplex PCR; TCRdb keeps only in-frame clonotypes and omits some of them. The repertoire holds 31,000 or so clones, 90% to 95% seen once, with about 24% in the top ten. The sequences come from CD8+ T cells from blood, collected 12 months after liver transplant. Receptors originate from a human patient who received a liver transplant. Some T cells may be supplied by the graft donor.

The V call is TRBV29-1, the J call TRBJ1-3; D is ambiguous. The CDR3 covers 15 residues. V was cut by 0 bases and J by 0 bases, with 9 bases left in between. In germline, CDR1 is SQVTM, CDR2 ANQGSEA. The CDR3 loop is CSVEDRITSGNTIYF. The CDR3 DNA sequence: TGCAGCGTTGAAGATCGGATTACCTCTGGAAACACCATATATTTT.

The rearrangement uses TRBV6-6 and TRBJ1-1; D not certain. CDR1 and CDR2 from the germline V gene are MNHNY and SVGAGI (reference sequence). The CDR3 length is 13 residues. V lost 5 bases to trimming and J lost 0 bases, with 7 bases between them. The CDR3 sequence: CASSNRVNTEAFF. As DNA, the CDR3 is TGTGCCAGCAGTAACCGGGTGAACACTGAAGCTTTCTTT.

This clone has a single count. The CDR3 loop is CATSRWPRTSGYYEQYF. CDR3 bases: TGTGCCACCAGCAGGTGGCCCCGGACTAGCGGATACTACGAGCAGTACTTC. This chain links TRBV15 with TRBJ2-7; 10 bases line up with TRBD2. V was pared by 3 bases and J by 3 bases, with 11 bases of the junction left unmatched. The germline CDR1 and CDR2 sequences are LNHNV and YYDKDF (reference sequence). This CDR3 region has 17 residues.

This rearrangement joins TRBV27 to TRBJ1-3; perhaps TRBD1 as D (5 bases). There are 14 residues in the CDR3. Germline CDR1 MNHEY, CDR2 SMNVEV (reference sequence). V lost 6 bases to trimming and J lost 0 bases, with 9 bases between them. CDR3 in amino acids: CASSPGGSGNTIYF. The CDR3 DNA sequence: TGTGCCAGCAGCCCCGGGGGCTCTGGAAACACCATATATTTT.

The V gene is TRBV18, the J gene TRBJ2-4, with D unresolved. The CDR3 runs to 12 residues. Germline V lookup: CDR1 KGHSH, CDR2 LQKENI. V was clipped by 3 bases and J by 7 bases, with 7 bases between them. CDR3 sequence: CASSPGGNIQYF. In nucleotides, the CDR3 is TGTGCCAGCTCACCCGGTGGGAACATTCAGTACTTC.

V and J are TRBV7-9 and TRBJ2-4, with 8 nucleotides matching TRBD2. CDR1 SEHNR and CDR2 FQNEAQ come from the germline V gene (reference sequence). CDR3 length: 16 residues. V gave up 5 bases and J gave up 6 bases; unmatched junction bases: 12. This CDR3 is CASSPESGSKINIQYF. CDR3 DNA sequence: TGTGCCAGCAGCCCGGAAAGCGGGAGTAAGATAAACATTCAGTACTTC.

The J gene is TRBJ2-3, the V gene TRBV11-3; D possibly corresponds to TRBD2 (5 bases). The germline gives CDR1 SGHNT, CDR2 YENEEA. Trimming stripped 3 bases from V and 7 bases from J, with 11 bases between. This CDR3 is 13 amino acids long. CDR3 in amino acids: CASSFKGGHTQYF. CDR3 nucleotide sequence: TGTGCCAGCAGCTTTAAAGGAGGACATACGCAGTATTTT.

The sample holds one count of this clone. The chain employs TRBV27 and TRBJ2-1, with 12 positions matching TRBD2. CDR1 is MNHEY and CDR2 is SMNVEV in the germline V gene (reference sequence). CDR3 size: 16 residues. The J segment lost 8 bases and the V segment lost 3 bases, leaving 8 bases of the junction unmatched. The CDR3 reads CASSFILAGGPHEQFF. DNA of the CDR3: TGTGCCAGCAGTTTTATCCTAGCGGGAGGGCCCCATGAGCAGTTCTTC.

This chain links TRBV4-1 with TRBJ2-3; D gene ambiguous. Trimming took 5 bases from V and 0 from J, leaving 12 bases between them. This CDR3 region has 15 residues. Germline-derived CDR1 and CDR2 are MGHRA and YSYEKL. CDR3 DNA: TGCGCCAGCAGCGGCGAGTCTTTAAGCACAGATACGCAGTATTTT. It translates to CASSGESLSTDTQYF.

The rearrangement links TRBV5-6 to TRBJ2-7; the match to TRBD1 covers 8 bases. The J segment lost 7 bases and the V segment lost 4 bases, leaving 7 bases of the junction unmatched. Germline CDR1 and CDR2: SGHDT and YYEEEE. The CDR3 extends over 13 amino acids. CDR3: CASSPRGLFEQYF. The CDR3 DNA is TGTGCCAGCAGCCCCAGGGGGCTTTTTGAGCAGTACTTC.

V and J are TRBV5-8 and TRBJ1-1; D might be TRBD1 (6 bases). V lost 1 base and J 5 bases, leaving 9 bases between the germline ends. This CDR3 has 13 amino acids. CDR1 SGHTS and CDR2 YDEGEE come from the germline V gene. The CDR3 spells CASSLMGATEAFF. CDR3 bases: TGTGCCAGCAGCTTGATGGGGGCGACTGAAGCTTTCTTT.

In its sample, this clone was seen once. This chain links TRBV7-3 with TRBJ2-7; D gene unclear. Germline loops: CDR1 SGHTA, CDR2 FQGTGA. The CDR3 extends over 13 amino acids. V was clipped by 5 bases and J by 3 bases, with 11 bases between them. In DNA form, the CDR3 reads TGTGCCAGCAGCCCCTCGAATAGCTACGAGCAGTACTTC. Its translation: CASSPSNSYEQYF.

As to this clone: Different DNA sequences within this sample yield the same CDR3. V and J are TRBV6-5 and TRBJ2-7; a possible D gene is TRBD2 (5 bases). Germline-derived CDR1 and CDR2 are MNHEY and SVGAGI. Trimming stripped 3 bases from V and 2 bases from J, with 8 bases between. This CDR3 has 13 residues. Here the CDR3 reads CASSYSDTYEQYF. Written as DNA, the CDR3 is TGTGCCAGCAGTTATAGCGATACCTACGAGCAGTACTTC.

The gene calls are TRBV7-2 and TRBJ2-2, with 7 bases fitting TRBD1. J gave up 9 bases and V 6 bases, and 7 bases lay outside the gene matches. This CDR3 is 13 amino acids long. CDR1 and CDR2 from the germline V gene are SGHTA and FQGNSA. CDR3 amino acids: CASSPGGGWELFF. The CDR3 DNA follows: TGTGCCAGCAGTCCAGGGGGTGGTTGGGAGCTGTTTTTT.

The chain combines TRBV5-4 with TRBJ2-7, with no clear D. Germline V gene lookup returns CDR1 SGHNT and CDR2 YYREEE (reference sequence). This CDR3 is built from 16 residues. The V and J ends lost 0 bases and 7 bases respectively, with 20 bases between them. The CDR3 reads CASSLGKTPPPTEQYF. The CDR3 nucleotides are TGTGCCAGCAGCTTGGGGAAGACTCCCCCACCTACAGAGCAGTACTTC.

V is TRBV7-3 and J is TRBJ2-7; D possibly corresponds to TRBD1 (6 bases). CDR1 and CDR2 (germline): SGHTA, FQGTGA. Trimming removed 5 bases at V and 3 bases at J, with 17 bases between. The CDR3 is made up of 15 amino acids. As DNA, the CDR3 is TGTGCCAGCAGCGCAACAGGGACCCCCATCTACGAGCAGTACTTC. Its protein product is CASSATGTPIYEQYF.

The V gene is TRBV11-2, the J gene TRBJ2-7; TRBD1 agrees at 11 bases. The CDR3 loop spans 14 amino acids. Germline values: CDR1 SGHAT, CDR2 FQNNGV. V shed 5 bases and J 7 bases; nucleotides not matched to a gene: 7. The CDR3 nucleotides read TGTGCCAGCAGCGACTGGACAGGGGGCCTTGAGCAGTACTTC. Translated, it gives CASSDWTGGLEQYF. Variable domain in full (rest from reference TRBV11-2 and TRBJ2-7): EAGVAQSPRYKIIEKRQSVAFWCNPISGHATLYWYQQILGQGPKLLIQFQNNGVVDDSQLPKDRFSAERLKGVDSTLKIQPAKLEDSAVYLCASSDWTGGLEQYFGPGTRLTVT.

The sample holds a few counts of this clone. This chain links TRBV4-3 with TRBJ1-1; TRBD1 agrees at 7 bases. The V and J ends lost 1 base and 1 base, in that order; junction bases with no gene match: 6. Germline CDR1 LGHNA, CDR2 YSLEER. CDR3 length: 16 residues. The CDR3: CASSQAFRGQNTEAFF. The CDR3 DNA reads TGCGCCAGCAGCCAAGCCTTTAGGGGGCAGAACACTGAAGCTTTCTTT.

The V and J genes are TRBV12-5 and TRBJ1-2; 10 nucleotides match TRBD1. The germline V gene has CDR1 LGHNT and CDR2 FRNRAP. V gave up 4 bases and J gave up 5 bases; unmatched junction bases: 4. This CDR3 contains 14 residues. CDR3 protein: CASGYGTGVYGYTF. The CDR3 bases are TGTGCTAGTGGTTACGGGACAGGGGTTTATGGCTACACCTTC.

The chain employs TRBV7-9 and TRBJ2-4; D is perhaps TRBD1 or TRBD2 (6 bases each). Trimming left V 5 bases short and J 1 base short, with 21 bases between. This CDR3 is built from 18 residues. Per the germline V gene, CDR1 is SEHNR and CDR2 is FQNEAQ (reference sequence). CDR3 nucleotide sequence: TGTGCCAGCAGCACCTCAGCCCAAGAAGGGGGGGCCAAAAACATTCAGTACTTC. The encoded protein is CASSTSAQEGGAKNIQYF. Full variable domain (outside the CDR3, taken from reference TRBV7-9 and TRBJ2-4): DTGVSQNPRHKITKRGQNVTFRCDPISEHNRLYWYRQTLGQGPEFLTYFQNEAQLEKSRLLSDRFSAERPKGSFSTLEIQRTEQGDSAMYLCASSTSAQEGGAKNIQYFGAGTRLSVL.